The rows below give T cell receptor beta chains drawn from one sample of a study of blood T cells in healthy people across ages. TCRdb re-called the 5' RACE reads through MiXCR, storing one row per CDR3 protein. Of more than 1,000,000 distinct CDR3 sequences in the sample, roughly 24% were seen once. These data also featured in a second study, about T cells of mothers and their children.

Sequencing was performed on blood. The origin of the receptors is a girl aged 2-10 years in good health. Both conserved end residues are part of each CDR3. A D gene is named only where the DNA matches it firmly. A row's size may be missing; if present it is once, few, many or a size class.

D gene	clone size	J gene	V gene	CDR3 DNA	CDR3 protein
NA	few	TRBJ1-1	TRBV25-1	TGTGCCAGCAGGGGACACCTAAACACTGAAGCTTTCTTT	CASRGHLNTEAFF
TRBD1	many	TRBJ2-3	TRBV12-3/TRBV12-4	TGTGCCAGCAGTCCCGGGACAGGGGTGATAGATACGCAGTATTTT	CASSPGTGVIDTQYF
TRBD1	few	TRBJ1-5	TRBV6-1	TGTGCCAGCAGTGATGAGGGGGCGCTCGGTAGTCAGCCCCAGCATTTT	CASSDEGALGSQPQHF
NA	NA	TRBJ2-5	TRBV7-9	TGTGCCATTGGGGGGACCCAAACGACATACCAAGAGACCCAGTACTTC	CAIGGTQTTYQETQYF
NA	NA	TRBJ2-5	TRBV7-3	TGTGCCAGCAGCCCGACAGGCCCCCAGACCCAGTACTTC	CASSPTGPQTQYF
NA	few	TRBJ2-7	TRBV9	NA	CASSVGRGTALYF
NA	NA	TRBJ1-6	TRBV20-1	TGCAGTGCTAGATTTGGGGCAGGTCGGAACAATTCACCCCTCCACTTT	CSARFGAGRNNSPLHF
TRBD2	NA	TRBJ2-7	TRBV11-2	TGTGCCAGCAGCTTAGATAGCGGGGGAGGCTACGAGCAGTACTTC	CASSLDSGGGYEQYF
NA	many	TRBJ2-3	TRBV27	TGTGCCAGCAGTTCTATCGACAGGGAGGGGGCAGATACGCAGTATTTT	CASSSIDREGADTQYF
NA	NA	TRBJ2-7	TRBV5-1	TGCGCCAGCAGGAGGGGGGAGGCAGTCTCCGAGCAGTACTTC	CASRRGEAVSEQYF
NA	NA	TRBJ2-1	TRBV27	TGTGCCAGCAGGTTAGGGGGGGACTCCTACAATGAGCAGTTCTTC	CASRLGGDSYNEQFF
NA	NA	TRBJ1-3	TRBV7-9	TGTGCCAGCAGCTTAGAGGCGGGAACTGGAAACACCATATATTTT	CASSLEAGTGNTIYF
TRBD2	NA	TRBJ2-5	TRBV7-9	TGTGCCAGCAGCTTAGTGCTAGCGGGGGACCAAGAGACCCAGTACTTC	CASSLVLAGDQETQYF
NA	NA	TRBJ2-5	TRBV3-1	TGTGCCAGCAGCCTTCGGACGCTGGGTGAGACCCAGTACTTC	CASSLRTLGETQYF
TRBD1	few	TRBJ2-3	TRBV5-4	TGTGCCAGCAGCGGGGACAGCCCAGATACGCAGTATTTT	CASSGDSPDTQYF
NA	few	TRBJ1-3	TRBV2	TGTGCCAGCAGTGAAGGCTACTCTGGAAACACCATATATTTT	CASSEGYSGNTIYF
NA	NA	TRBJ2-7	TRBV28	TGTGCCTCTACAGTTAGCTCCTACGAGCAGTACTTC	CASTVSSYEQYF
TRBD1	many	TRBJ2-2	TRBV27	TGTGCCAGCAGTCCCAATACAGGGGGCACCGGGGAGCTGTTTTTT	CASSPNTGGTGELFF
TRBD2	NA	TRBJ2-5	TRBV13	TGTGCCAGCAGCTATAGTACCCCTCTTACGCGGGAGGGCCGAGAGACCCAGTACTTC	CASSYSTPLTREGRETQYF
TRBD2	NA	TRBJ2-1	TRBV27	TGTGCCAGCGCAGCGGGGGCCTACAATGAGCAGTTCTTC	CASAAGAYNEQFF
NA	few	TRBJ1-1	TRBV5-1	TGCGCCAGCAGCGAAATGGGCACTGAAGCTTTCTTT	CASSEMGTEAFF
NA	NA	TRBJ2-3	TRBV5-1	TGCGCCAGCTCGGACGGCTCCCTTAGCACAGATACGCAGTATTTT	CASSDGSLSTDTQYF
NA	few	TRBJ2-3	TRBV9	TGTGCCAGCAGCGTAGTGGACTCGAGCACAGATACGCAGTATTTT	CASSVVDSSTDTQYF
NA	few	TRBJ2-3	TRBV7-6	TGTGCCAGCAGGGCGCTCTTAGCGTCATCTAGCACAGATACGCAGTATTTT	CASRALLASSSTDTQYF
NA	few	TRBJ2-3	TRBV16	TGTGCCAGCAGCCAATGGACGGATACGCAGTATTTT	CASSQWTDTQYF
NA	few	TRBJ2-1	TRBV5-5	TGTGCCAGCATCAGATCCGGGGCTTACAATGAGCAGTTCTTC	CASIRSGAYNEQFF
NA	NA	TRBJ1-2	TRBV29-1	TGCAGCGTTAGCTTGTCAGATCACTATGGCTACACCTTC	CSVSLSDHYGYTF
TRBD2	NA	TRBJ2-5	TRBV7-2	TGTGCCAGCAGACAAGCGGGGACTTCAGAGACCCAGTACTTC	CASRQAGTSETQYF
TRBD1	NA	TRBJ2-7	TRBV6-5	TGTGCCAGCAGTTATCTCTCTGGACAGGGCTACGAGCAGTACTTC	CASSYLSGQGYEQYF
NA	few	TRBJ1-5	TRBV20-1	TGCAGTGCTAGTTGGCCACAGGGCAATCAGCCCCAGCATTTT	CSASWPQGNQPQHF
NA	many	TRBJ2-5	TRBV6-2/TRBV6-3	TGTGCCAGCAGTTACATAGAGACCCAGTACTTC	CASSYIETQYF
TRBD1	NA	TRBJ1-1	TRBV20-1	TGCAGTGCTAGCGAACCCAGGGGGGTAAACACTGAAGCTTTCTTT	CSASEPRGVNTEAFF
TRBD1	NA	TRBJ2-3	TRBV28	TGTGCCAGCAGTCAACAAAAGGGACAGCCCCCACCAAGGTACTTT	CASSQQKGQPPPRYF
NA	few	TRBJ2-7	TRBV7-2	TGTGCCAGCAGCTTACCGGAATCCTACGAGCAGTGCTTC	CASSLPESYEQCF
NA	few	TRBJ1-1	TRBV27	TGTGCCAGCAGAACAATAAGAGCGGGACACCAGAACACTGAAGCTTTCTTT	CASRTIRAGHQNTEAFF
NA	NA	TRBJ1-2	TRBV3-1	TGTGCCAGCAGCCAAGGGGGAACAGCGAATGGCTACACCTTC	CASSQGGTANGYTF
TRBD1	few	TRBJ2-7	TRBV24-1	TGTGCCACCAGTGATCCTCTGGGACAGGGGGACGAGCAGTACTTC	CATSDPLGQGDEQYF
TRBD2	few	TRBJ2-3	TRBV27	TGTGCCAGCAGTTTAAGAAGAGCGGGAGGCGGAAATACGCAGTATTTT	CASSLRRAGGGNTQYF
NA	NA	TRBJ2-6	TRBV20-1	TGCAGTGCTAGTGGGTTCGGCTCTCGTACTGGGGCCAACGTCCTGACTTTC	CSASGFGSRTGANVLTF
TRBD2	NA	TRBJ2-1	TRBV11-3	TGTGCCAGCAGCTTAGCTGCCGGGACTAGCGGGGGGTACAATGAGCAGTTCTTC	CASSLAAGTSGGYNEQFF
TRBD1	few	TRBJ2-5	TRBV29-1	TGCAGCGTTGAATGGATGACAGGGAATACCCAGTACTTC	CSVEWMTGNTQYF
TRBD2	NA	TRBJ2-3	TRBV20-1	TGCAGTGCTAGTCAGCGGGAAGATGGAGATACGCAGTATTTT	CSASQREDGDTQYF
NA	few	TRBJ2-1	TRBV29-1	TGCAGCGCCACCGGCGGGGCGGGGACTCCCTACAATGAGCAGTTCTTC	CSATGGAGTPYNEQFF
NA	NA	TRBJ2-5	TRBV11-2	TGTGCCAGCAGCTTGGTCGGTAGCTCCGCCACCCAGTACTTC	CASSLVGSSATQYF
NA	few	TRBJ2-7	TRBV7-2	TGTGCCAGCAGCTTACAAAGGACGGGAAACTACGAGCAGTACTTC	CASSLQRTGNYEQYF
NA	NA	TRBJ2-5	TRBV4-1	TGCGCCAGCAGCCAAATACTACCCGAAGAGACCCAGTACTTC	CASSQILPEETQYF
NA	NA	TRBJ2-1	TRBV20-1	TGCAGTGCTCGAGCGTCAGGGGCGGACGCCTACAATGAGCAGTTCTTC	CSARASGADAYNEQFF
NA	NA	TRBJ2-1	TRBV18	TGTGCCAGCTCACCAGAAGCCGCTTTGAGGGGCTCCTACAATGAGCAGTTCTTC	CASSPEAALRGSYNEQFF
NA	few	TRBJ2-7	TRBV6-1	TGTGCCAGCAGTCTACTTATTGGAGACTCCTACGAGCAGTACTTC	CASSLLIGDSYEQYF